The 7 T cell receptor beta chains reported below all come from one sample, sequenced in a study of T cell responses to AZD1222 COVID-19 vaccine. TCRdb keeps only in-frame clones here, not all; method: immunoSEQ multiplex PCR. The repertoire consists of 150,000 to 170,000 clones, with roughly 90% occurring once and the leading ten covering approximately 20%. This specimen was peripheral blood, taken on day 0 of AZD1222 vaccination. Receptor source: an adult in good health.

The chain recombines TRBV6-1 with TRBJ1-2, with D possibly TRBD1 on 6 matching bases. V dropped 3 bases and J dropped 8 bases, with 19 bases sitting between them. This CDR3 has 15 amino acids. Germline lookup yields CDR1 MNHNS and CDR2 SASEGT. In DNA, the CDR3 is TGTGCCAGCAGTGATTCGGTCGGACAGTCGAGAGGCTACACCTTC. It is translated as CASSDSVGQSRGYTF.

The chain recombines TRBV6-5 with TRBJ2-7, with TRBD1 as a possible D gene (6 bases). The CDR3 length is 13 residues. Germline assignment: CDR1 MNHEY and CDR2 SVGAGI. Trimming stripped 5 bases from V and 6 bases from J, with 14 bases between. The CDR3 spells CASSQSRGGEQYF. As DNA, the CDR3 is TGTGCCAGCAGTCAATCCAGGGGTGGCGAGCAGTACTTC.

The chain joins TRBV7-3 to TRBJ2-3; D ambiguous. The CDR3 length is 13 residues. The V end lost 3 bases, the J end lost 2 bases, and 6 bases lay between the germline ends. Germline V CDR1 and CDR2: SGHTA, FQGTGA. The CDR3 sequence: CASSFWDTDTQYF. The CDR3 DNA follows: TGTGCCAGCAGCTTTTGGGACACAGATACGCAGTATTTT.

The V gene is TRBV18, the J gene TRBJ1-4, with D unclear. Trimming left V 3 bases short and J 14 bases short, with 16 bases between. Germline V gene lookup returns CDR1 KGHSH and CDR2 LQKENI. The length of the CDR3 is 13 residues. The CDR3 nucleotides read TGTGCCAGCTCACCCCGTAACGCGGGAGAGCTGTTTTTT. Translation: CASSPRNAGELFF.

This chain joins TRBV6-2 or TRBV6-3 and TRBJ1-2, with D unclear. Between the trimmed V and J ends, which lost 0 bases and 0 bases, there was a span of 14 bases. CDR3 size: 17 residues. Per the germline V gene, CDR1 is MNHEY and CDR2 is SVGEGT. The CDR3 reads CASSYSRTDRANYGYTF. The CDR3 region has the DNA TGTGCCAGCAGTTACTCGAGGACTGACCGAGCTAACTATGGCTACACCTTC.

V is TRBV4-1 and J is TRBJ2-1, with a possible D match to TRBD2 (6 bases). Germline CDR1 is MGHRA and CDR2 is YSYEKL. This CDR3 contains 14 residues. Trimming removed 6 bases at V and 7 bases at J, with 16 bases between. CDR3 sequence: CASRRDRLMNEQFF. For the CDR3, the DNA is TGCGCCAGCAGGCGGGACCGACTTATGAATGAGCAGTTCTTC.

The chain recombines TRBV5-1 with TRBJ1-1; D not certain. The length of the CDR3 is 17 residues. V was pared by 4 bases and J by 0 bases, with 19 bases between. CDR1 is SGHRS, CDR2 YFSETQ, per germline. The CDR3 loop reads CASSPNTFQALNTEAFF. CDR3 nucleotide sequence: TGCGCCAGCAGCCCAAATACCTTCCAAGCGCTGAACACTGAAGCTTTCTTT.